Given below is one TCR beta chain in context. Its antigen is undetermined. The germline V and J ends were trimmed by 7 bases and 5 bases, with 12 bases remaining between them. The germline gives CDR1 MNHEY, CDR2 SVGAGI. The CDR3 runs to 14 residues. These data come from a study of CD8+ T cells in alopecia areata. Sample treatment: oral pan-JAK inhibitor, 5-10 mg twice daily. Alopecia areata patients had lesional scalp punch biopsies and peripheral blood taken from them. CD4+ and CD8+ T cells were sorted from PBMCs stained for CD3, CD4 and CD8. Overall study findings and caveats: Association of baseline CD8+ expansion with response is uncertain owing to one nonresponder. Higher clonality than in normal scalp was seen in lesional scalp, especially alopecia totalis/universalis.

Isolated RNA was reverse transcribed into cDNA used as the sequencing template. The table came from immunoSEQ multiplex PCR; TCRdb's copy has only in-frame clones and leaves some out. The sample carries about 260,000 clones, about 62% recorded once. The sequence derives from a human donor with alopecia areata. The chain combines TRBV6-5 with TRBJ1-6; TRBD1 is a possible D gene (6 bases). The sequencing used CD4+ T cells sorted from blood, collected at week 52, from a patient treated with tofacitinib. The CDR3 is CASKRQVNNSPLHF. The CDR3 coding sequence is TGTGCCAGCAAGAGACAGGTTAATAATTCACCCCTCCACTTT.